This T cell receptor beta chain is drawn from a study of cytomegalovirus exposure and HLA in healthy donors. Across the study: The platform used for the 120 or so validation repertoires matched that of the approximately 710 first-cohort repertoires, a later analysis reported. Study conclusions and caveats: Published work reported that the classifier diagnosed cytomegalovirus status with high specificity and sensitivity. A few CMV-associated chains were confirmed in vitro to be specific for CMV antigens. Rare TCR sequences dominated, though some public TCRs recurred in many donors.

A note on this clone: Antigen: not known.

Assay: immunoSEQ multiplex PCR; the TCRdb copy retains only in-frame clones and omits some. Here the sample spans roughly 130,000 clones, about 88% being singletons. V was clipped by 3 bases and J by 3 bases; unmatched bases: 5. The CDR3 has 16 residues. CDR1 and CDR2 from the germline V gene are LNHDA and SQIVND (reference sequence). The gene calls are TRBV19 and TRBJ1-5, with TRBD1 matching over 10 bases. Sequencing was performed on PBMCs. This TCR came from a woman aged 18-29 years in good health and CMV-seropositive. The CDR3 reads CASSIGDRGYNQPQHF. CDR3 sequence (DNA): TGTGCCAGTAGTATCGGGGACAGGGGATACAATCAGCCCCAGCATTTT.